The clone carrying this T cell receptor (beta chain) showed up just a few times. As yet, its antigen is unknown. TCRdb recomputed calls from the RT-PCR reads with MiXCR, one row per CDR3 protein. This sample carries about 480,000 distinct CDR3 sequences, 9.5% to 12% of them seen once, and the ten largest clones take about an eighth. Looked up from germline, CDR1 is SGHTA and CDR2 is FQGNSA. The ends were cut back, 7 bases at V and 9 bases at J, with 19 bases in the middle. The CDR3 extends over 14 amino acids. The sample is drawn from a study of response to subunit inactivated influenza vaccine. Study-level results: It was the authors' suggestion that each seasonal influenza vaccination recruits few new T cells.

The sample consisted of PBMCs from blood, taken about 40 days after vaccination. This chain connects TRBV7-2 to TRBJ2-1, with D perhaps matching TRBD1 or TRBD2 (7 bases each). This clonotype was obtained from a man in his fifties or sixties who received an inactivated influenza vaccine. CDR3 in amino acids: CASTQGRGRGEQFF. The CDR3 DNA reads as TGTGCCAGCACACAAGGGAGGGGGCGAGGTGAGCAGTTCTTC.